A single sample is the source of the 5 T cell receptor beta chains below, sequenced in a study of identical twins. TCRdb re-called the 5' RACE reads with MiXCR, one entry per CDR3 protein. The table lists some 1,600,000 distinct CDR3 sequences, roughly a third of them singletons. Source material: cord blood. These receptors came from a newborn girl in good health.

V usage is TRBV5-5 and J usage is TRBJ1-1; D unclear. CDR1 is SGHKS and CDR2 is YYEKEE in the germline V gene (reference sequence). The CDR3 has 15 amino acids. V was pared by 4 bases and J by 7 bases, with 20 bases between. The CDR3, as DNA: TGTGCCAGCAGCCCACTACAACCCCCTACAGTTGAAGCTTTCTTT. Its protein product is CASSPLQPPTVEAFF.

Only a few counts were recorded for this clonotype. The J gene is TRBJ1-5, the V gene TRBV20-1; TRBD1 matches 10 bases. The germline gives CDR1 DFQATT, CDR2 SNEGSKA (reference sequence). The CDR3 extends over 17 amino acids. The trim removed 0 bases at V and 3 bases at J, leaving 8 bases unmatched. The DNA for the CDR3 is TGCAGTGCTAGAGATCTTCGGGGACAGGGGTACAATCAGCCCCAGCATTTT. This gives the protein CSARDLRGQGYNQPQHF.

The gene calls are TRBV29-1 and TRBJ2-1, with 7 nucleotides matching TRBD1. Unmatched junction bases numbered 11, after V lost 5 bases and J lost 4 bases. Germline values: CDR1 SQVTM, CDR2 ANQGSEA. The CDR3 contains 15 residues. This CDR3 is CSVSPSHRGYNEQFF. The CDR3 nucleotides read TGCAGCGTTTCCCCCAGTCACAGGGGATACAATGAGCAGTTCTTC.

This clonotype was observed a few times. Here the CDR3 DNA reads TGTGCCAGCAGGGTGACTAGCGGGGCGCGTACAGATACGCAGTATTTT. Encoded protein: CASRVTSGARTDTQYF. This chain connects TRBV6-6 to TRBJ2-3; 11 bases agree with TRBD2. Germline V lookup: CDR1 MNHNY, CDR2 SVGAGI (reference sequence). With 6 bases clipped from V and 3 bases from J, the junction kept 8 bases outside the gene matches. This CDR3 is 16 amino acids long.

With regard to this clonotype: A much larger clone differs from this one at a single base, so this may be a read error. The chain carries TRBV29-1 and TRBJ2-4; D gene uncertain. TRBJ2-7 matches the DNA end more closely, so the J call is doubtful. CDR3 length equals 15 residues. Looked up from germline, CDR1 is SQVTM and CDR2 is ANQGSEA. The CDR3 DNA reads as TGCAGCGCTGAAGATGCCTCCGCAGGCAACTACGAGCAGTACTTC. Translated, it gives CSAEDASAGNYEQYF.